The TCR beta chain under discussion was sequenced for a study of blood T cell repertoires in COVID-19 (dated by TCRdb to about 2020). In the study overall: Samples covering the acute and convalescent phases of COVID-19 were provided by collaborators in the United States, Italy and Spain. The repertoires were released in a freely available public database intended as a resource for research on the immune response to SARS-CoV-2. Sample metadata almost always included a de-identified subject ID, COVID-19 status, age in years and sex. The prospective study material was composed of cDNA or gDNA derived from T cells, B-cell-depleted T cells, or PBMCs. Subjects who had been exposed to COVID-19, were actively infected with it, or had recovered from it provided the deeply sampled blood TCRbeta repertoires that made up the dataset. Where HLA class I and class II types were available, the types were taken from metadata supplied by the sample provider, not from assay-based typing. Samples were obtained from the ongoing ImmuneRACE study (first 160 participants) and from some 1,200 subjects provided by 6 global collaborators. The research as a whole found: The amount of clinical and demographic metadata varied by source and participant and was provided uncurated.

Collaborating institutions collected whole blood in K2EDTA tubes following their own protocols. For TCRbeta analysis, collaborator samples were shipped as frozen whole blood, as isolated PBMCs, or as DNA extracted from either sample type. As concerns this clone: The antigen it binds to is not known. No per-base quality is available; no much larger clone lies one base away.

TCRbeta CDR3 regions were amplified from genomic DNA by means of the immunoSEQ Assay, a bias-controlled multiplex PCR. From the authors' description of their analysis: The number of nucleated cells in each sample was estimated from the amplification of reference gene primers within the assay. Sequence reads were collapsed and filtered to measure the absolute abundance of every unique TCRbeta CDR3 rearrangement. For each sample, productive Simpson clonality was calculated as the square root of Simpson's diversity index across productive rearrangements. Sourced from immuneACCESS, this table was stored by TCRdb with only in-frame sequences that have V and J called. A share of the clones is absent; for the studies checked, an unresolved V gene accounts for under half, and the remainder has no known explanation. The V and J calls and clone size come from that table; D and trimming were worked out from the DNA. The sample table contains about 140,000 clones; only one count was recorded for around three quarters of them. Of the sample, around 12% is held by the ten largest clones.

The origin of this receptor is an elderly man with acute or convalescent COVID-19. The specimen sequenced was peripheral blood.

In nucleotides, the sequence is TGTGCCATCAGCCCCGGACGGGGAGGAGGCTACACCTTC. Translated, it reads CAISPGRGGGYTF. The rearranged chain carries TRBV10-3 and TRBJ1-2; no D segment can be confidently identified. The CDR3 starts with the cysteine, ends with the phenylalanine, and has 13 residues. Only the CDR3 portion is preserved as DNA: 39 bases, with reading frame beginning at the first base. V gives up 6 bases and J gives up 8 bases, and the segment between their germline ends measures 16 bases. The germline V gene gives CDR1 as ENHRY and CDR2 as SYGVKD.